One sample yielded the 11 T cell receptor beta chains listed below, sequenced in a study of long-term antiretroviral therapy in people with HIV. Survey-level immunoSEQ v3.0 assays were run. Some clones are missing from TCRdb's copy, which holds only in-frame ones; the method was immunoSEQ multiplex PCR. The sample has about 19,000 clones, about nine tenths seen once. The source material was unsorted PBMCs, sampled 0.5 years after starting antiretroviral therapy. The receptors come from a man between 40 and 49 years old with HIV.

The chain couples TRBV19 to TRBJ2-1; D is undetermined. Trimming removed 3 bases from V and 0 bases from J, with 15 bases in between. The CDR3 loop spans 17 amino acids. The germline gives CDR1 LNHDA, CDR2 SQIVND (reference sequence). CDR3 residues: CASSMSFLPSSYNEQFF. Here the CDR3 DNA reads TGTGCCAGTAGTATGTCGTTTCTGCCTAGCTCCTACAATGAGCAGTTCTTC. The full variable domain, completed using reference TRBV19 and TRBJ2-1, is DGGITQSPKYLFRKEGQNVTLSCEQNLNHDAMYWYRQDPGQGLRLIYYSQIVNDFQKGDIAEGYSVSREKKESFPLTVTSAQKNPTAFYLCASSMSFLPSSYNEQFFGPGTRLTVL.

This CDR3 reads CATSRGHQRAVGAGETQYF. In nucleotides, the CDR3 is TGTGCCACCAGCAGAGGGCACCAGAGGGCAGTCGGGGCGGGAGAGACCCAGTACTTC. The J gene is TRBJ2-5, the V gene TRBV15, with D perhaps TRBD1 or TRBD2 (5 bases each). Trimming left V 1 base short and J 4 bases short, with 25 bases between. The CDR3 is 19 amino acids. CDR1 and CDR2 from the germline V gene are LNHNV and YYDKDF (reference sequence).

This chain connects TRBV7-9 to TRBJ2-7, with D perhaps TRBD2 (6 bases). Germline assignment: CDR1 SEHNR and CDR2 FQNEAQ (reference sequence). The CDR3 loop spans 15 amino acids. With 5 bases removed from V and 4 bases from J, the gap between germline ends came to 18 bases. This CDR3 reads CASSAPGASVYEQYF. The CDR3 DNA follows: TGTGCCAGCAGCGCACCCGGGGCTAGCGTATACGAGCAGTACTTC.

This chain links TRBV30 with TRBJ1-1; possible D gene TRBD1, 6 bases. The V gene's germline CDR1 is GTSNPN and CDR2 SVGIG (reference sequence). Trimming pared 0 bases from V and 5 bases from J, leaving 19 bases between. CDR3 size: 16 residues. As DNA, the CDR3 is TGTGCCTGGAGTGTGTTCGGGGGGCTAGGGGAAACTGAAGCTTTCTTT. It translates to CAWSVFGGLGETEAFF.

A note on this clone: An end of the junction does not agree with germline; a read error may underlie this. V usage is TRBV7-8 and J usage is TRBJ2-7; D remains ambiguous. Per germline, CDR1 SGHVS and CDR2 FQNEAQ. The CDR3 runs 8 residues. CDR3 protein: CASPEKDF. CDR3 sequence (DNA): TGTGCCAGCCCCGAGAAGGATTTC.

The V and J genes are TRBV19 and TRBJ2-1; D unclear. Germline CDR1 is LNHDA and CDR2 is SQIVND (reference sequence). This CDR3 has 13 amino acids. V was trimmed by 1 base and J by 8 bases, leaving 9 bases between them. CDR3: CASSIAGFDEQFF. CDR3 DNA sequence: TGTGCCAGTAGTATAGCTGGGTTCGATGAGCAGTTCTTC.

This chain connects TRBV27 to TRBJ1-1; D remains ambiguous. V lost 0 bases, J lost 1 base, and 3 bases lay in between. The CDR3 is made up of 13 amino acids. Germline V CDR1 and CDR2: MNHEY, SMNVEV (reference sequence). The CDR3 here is CASSLSTNTEAFF. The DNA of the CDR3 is TGTGCCAGCAGTTTATCCACGAACACTGAAGCTTTCTTT.

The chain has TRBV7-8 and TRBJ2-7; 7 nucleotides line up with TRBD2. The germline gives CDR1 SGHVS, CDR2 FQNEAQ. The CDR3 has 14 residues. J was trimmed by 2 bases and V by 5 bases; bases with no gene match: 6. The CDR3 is CASSATSATYEQYF. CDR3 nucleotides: TGTGCCAGCAGCGCCACTAGCGCCACCTACGAGCAGTACTTC.

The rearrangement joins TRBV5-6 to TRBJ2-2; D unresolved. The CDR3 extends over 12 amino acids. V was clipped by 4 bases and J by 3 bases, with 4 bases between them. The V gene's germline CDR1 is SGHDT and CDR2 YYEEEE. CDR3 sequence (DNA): TGTGCCAGCAGCCTACACACCGGGGAGCTGTTTTTT. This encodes CASSLHTGELFF.

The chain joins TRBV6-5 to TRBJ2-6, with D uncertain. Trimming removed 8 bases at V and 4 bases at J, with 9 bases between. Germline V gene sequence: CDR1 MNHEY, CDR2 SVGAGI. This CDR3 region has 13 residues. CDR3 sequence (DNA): TGTGCCAGCCAAACATCCGGGGCCAACGTCCTGACTTTC. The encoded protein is CASQTSGANVLTF.

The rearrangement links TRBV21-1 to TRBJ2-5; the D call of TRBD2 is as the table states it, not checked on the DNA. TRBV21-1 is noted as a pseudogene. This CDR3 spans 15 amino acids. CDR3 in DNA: TGTGCCAGCAGCAAAGGACTGGCGGACCAAGAGACCCAGTACTTC. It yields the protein CASSKGLADQETQYF.